This passage covers 13 T cell receptor beta chains from one sample sequenced in a study of blood T cell repertoires in COVID-19. Clones were read by immunoSEQ multiplex PCR, and TCRdb kept only the in-frame ones, dropping some. In the table there are 150,000 to 200,000 clones, about 88% of which are singletons. What was sequenced was peripheral blood. These receptors came from an elderly woman with acute or convalescent COVID-19.

The chain combines TRBV10-3 with TRBJ2-2; TRBD2 agrees at 14 bases. V lost 6 bases to trimming and J lost 6 bases; unmatched junction nucleotides: 3. Germline V lookup: CDR1 ENHRY, CDR2 SYGVKD. The CDR3 contains 15 residues. The DNA of the CDR3 is TGTGCCATCAGCCGGACTAGCGGGGGGCCCGGGGAGCTGTTTTTT. This encodes CAISRTSGGPGELFF.

The chain is built from TRBV5-1 and TRBJ1-5; D is possibly TRBD1 (6 bases). The germline gives CDR1 SGHRS, CDR2 YFSETQ. The germline V and J ends were trimmed by 4 bases and 7 bases, with 12 bases remaining between them. This CDR3 comprises 13 residues. CDR3 loop: CASSLDSLQPQHF. The CDR3 DNA sequence: TGCGCCAGCAGCCTGGACAGCTTGCAGCCCCAGCATTTT.

V is TRBV19 and J is TRBJ2-3; TRBD2 agrees at 7 bases. In germline, CDR1 is LNHDA, CDR2 SQIVND (reference sequence). V trimming: 3 bases; J trimming: 2 bases; junction bases outside the gene matches: 8. This CDR3 has 16 amino acids. The CDR3 spells CASSMLAARSTDTQYF. CDR3 DNA: TGTGCCAGTAGTATGCTAGCGGCGAGATCCACAGATACGCAGTATTTT.

This chain links TRBV27 with TRBJ1-1; D remains ambiguous. The CDR3 length is 15 residues. Trimming left V 3 bases short and J 3 bases short, with 14 bases between. The germline gives CDR1 MNHEY, CDR2 SMNVEV (reference sequence). CDR3 bases: TGTGCCAGCAGTTTGGATCCCACCGGGTACACTGAAGCTTTCTTT. Translation: CASSLDPTGYTEAFF.

This clone came up a few times. Different DNA sequences within this sample yield the same CDR3. The gene calls are TRBV9 and TRBJ2-3; 8 bases are shared with TRBD2. This CDR3 has 18 amino acids. Per germline, CDR1 SGDLS and CDR2 YYNGEE. Trimming removed 0 bases from V and 0 bases from J; junction bases left unmatched: 9. The CDR3 DNA sequence: TGTGCCAGCAGCGTAGCGGGGGGGGCGGGGAGAAGCACAGATACGCAGTATTTT. Translating it yields CASSVAGGAGRSTDTQYF.

The rearrangement joins TRBV15 to TRBJ2-7; 15 bases are shared with TRBD2. Trimming cost V 0 bases and J 3 bases; bases outside gene matches: 9. CDR1 LNHNV and CDR2 YYDKDF come from the germline V gene (reference sequence). CDR3 length equals 19 residues. CDR3: CATSRDLGLAGGSDYEQYF. For the CDR3, the DNA is TGTGCCACCAGCAGAGATCTCGGACTAGCGGGAGGGAGTGACTACGAGCAGTACTTC.

V gene TRBV5-4 combines with J gene TRBJ1-2; D uncertain. Germline V gene sequence: CDR1 SGHNT, CDR2 YYREEE (reference sequence). This CDR3 contains 12 residues. The ends were cut back, 4 bases at V and 7 bases at J, with 11 bases in the middle. The CDR3 is CASSHGAGGYTF. The CDR3, as DNA: TGTGCCAGCAGCCACGGAGCCGGTGGCTACACCTTC.

The chain couples TRBV19 to TRBJ2-1; possibly TRBD1 for D (6 bases). The CDR3 covers 15 residues. The V end was cut by 3 bases, the J end by 5 bases, with 14 bases between. CDR1 and CDR2 from the germline V gene are LNHDA and SQIVND (reference sequence). The CDR3 nucleotides are TGTGCCAGTAGTATCAGGGGACCCATCAACAATGAGCAGTTCTTC. Its translation: CASSIRGPINNEQFF.

The chain is built from TRBV10-2 and TRBJ1-5; no clear D. The length of the CDR3 is 13 residues. The ends were cut back, 8 bases at V and 3 bases at J, with 11 bases in the middle. Germline V gene data show CDR1 as WSHSY and CDR2 as SAAADI. CDR3 sequence (DNA): TGCGCCAGCCGAGCAAGCCCCAATCAGCCCCAGCATTTT. Encoded protein: CASRASPNQPQHF.

The CDR3 reads CASSERWEGYTF. CDR3 DNA: TGTGCCAGCAGTGAGAGGTGGGAGGGCTACACCTTC. The chain is built from TRBV2 and TRBJ1-2; D is unresolved. Germline loops: CDR1 SNHLY, CDR2 FYNNEI. Trimming stripped 3 bases from V and 8 bases from J, with 10 bases between. The CDR3 has 12 amino acids.

This CDR3 is CASSTGQGAYEQFF. CDR3 bases: TGTGCCAGTAGTACAGGACAGGGGGCTTATGAGCAGTTCTTC. The rearrangement uses TRBV19 and TRBJ2-1, with 11 bases fitting TRBD1. The CDR3 covers 14 residues. V lost 4 bases, J lost 8 bases, and 4 bases stayed unmatched. Germline assignment: CDR1 LNHDA and CDR2 SQIVND (reference sequence).

The J gene is TRBJ1-5, the V gene TRBV6-5, with D perhaps matching TRBD1 (6 bases). This CDR3 comprises 15 residues. The V end was cut by 0 bases, the J end by 2 bases, with 8 bases between. Looked up from germline, CDR1 is MNHEY and CDR2 is SVGAGI. This chain's CDR3 is CASSYSRGRNQPQHF. The DNA for the CDR3 is TGTGCCAGCAGTTACTCCAGGGGCCGCAATCAGCCCCAGCATTTT.

The chain carries TRBV13 and TRBJ2-3; 12 bases map to TRBD2. Trimming at V came to 5 bases and at J to 3 bases, leaving 6 bases not matched to a gene. The germline V gene has CDR1 PRHDT and CDR2 FYEKMQ (reference sequence). The CDR3 runs to 16 residues. This chain's CDR3 is CASSPRTSGKTDTQYF. For the CDR3, the DNA is TGTGCCAGCAGCCCCCGGACTAGCGGGAAAACAGATACGCAGTATTTT.